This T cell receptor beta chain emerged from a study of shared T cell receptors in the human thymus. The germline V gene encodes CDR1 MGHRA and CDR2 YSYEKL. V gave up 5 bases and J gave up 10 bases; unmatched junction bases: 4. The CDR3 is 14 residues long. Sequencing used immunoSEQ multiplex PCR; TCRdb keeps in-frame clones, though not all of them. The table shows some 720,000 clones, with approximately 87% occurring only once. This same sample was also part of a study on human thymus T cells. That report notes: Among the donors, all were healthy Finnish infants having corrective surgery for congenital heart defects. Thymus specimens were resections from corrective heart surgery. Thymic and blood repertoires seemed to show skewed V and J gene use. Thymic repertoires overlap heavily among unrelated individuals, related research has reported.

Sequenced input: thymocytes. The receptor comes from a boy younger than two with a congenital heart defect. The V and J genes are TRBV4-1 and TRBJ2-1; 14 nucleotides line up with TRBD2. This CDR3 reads CASSSGLAGVEQFF. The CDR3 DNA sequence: TGCGCCAGCAGCTCGGGACTAGCGGGAGTAGAGCAGTTCTTC.